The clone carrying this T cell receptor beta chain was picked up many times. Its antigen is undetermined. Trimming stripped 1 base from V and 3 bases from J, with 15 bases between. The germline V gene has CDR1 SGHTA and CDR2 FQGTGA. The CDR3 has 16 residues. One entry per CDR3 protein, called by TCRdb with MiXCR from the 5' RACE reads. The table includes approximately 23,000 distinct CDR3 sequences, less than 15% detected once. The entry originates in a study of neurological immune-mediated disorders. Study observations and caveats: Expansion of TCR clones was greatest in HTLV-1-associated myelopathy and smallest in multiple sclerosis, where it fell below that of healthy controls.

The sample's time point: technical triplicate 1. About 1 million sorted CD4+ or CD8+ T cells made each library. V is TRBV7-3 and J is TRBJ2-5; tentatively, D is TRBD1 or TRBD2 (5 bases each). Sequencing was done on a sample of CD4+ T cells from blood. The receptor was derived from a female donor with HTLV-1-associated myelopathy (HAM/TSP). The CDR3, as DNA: TGTGCCAGCAGCTTAAATCCAGGGTCGGGAAAAGAGACCCAGTACTTC. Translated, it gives CASSLNPGSGKETQYF.